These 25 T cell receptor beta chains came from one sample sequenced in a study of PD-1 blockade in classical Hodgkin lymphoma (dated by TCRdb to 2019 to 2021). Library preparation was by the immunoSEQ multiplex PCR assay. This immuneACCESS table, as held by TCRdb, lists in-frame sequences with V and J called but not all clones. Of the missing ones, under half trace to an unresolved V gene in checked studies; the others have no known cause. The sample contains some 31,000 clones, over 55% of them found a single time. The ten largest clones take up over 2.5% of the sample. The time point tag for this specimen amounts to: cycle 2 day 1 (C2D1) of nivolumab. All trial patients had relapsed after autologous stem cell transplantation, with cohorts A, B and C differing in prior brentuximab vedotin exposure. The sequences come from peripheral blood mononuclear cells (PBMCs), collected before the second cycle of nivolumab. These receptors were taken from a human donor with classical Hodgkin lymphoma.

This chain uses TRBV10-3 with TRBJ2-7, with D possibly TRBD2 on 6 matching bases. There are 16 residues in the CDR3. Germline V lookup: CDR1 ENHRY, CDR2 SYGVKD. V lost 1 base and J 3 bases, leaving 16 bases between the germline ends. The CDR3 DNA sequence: TGTGCCATCAGTGAGTTGGTTGGGGCGGGGATCTACGAGCAGTACTTC. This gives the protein CAISELVGAGIYEQYF.

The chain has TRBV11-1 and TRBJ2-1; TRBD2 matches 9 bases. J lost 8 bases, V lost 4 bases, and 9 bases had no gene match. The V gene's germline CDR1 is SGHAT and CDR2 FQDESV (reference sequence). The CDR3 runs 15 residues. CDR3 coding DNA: TGTGCCAGCAGCTCACGGCGGGGGGGTTACGATGAGCAGTTCTTC. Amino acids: CASSSRRGGYDEQFF.

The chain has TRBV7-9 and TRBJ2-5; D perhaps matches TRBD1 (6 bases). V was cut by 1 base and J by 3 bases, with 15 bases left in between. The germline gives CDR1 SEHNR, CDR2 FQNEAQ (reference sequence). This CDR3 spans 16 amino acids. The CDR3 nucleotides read TGTGCCAGCAGCTTAGGACGGACAGAAACAGAAGAGACCCAGTACTTC. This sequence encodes CASSLGRTETEETQYF.

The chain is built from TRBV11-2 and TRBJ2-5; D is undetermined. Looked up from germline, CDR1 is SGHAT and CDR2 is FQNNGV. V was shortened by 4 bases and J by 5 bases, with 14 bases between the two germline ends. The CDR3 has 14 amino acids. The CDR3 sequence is CASSSPGGWETQYF. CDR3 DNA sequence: TGTGCCAGCAGCTCTCCGGGTGGGTGGGAGACCCAGTACTTC.

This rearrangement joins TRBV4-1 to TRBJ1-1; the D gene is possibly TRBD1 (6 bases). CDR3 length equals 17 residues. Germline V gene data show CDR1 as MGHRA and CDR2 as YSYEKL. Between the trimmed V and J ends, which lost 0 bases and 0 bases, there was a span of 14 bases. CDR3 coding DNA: TGCGCCAGCAGCCAAGATCAGGGGTGGGCTATGAACACTGAAGCTTTCTTT. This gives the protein CASSQDQGWAMNTEAFF.

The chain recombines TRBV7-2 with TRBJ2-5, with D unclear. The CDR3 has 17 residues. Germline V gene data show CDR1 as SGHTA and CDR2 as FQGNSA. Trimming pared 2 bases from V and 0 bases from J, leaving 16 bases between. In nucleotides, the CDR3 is TGTGCCAGCAGCTTAAGGGCGACAATCGGCCACCAAGAGACCCAGTACTTC. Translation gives CASSLRATIGHQETQYF.

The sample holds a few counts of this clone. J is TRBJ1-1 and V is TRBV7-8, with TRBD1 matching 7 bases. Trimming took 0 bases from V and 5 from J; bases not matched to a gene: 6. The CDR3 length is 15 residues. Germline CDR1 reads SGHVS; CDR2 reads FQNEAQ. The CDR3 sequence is CASSLAAGQQTEAFF. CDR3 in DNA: TGTGCCAGCAGCTTAGCGGCGGGACAGCAGACTGAAGCTTTCTTT.

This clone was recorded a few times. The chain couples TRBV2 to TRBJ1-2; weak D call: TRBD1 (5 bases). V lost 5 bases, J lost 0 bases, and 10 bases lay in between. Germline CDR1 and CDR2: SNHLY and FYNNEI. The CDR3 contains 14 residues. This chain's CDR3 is CASSSDSANYGYTF. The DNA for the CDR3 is TGTGCCAGCAGTTCTGACAGCGCTAACTATGGCTACACCTTC.

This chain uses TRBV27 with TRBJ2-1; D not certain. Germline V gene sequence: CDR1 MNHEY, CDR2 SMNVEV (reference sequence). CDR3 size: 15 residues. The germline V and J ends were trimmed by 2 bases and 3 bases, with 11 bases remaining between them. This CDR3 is CASSLTGPGYNEQFF. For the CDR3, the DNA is TGTGCCAGCAGTTTAACCGGGCCCGGCTACAATGAGCAGTTCTTC.

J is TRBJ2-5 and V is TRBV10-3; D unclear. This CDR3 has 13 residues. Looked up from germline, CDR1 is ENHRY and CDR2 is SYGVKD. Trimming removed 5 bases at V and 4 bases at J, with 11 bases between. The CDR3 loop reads CAISLSAGETQYF. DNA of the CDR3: TGTGCCATCAGTCTTTCAGCTGGAGAGACCCAGTACTTC.

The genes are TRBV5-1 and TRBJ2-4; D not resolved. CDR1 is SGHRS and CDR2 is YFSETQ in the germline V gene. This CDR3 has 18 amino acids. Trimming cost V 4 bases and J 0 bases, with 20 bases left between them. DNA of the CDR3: TGCGCCAGCAGCGCAGGTATAACAGTTAGTCTAGCCAAAAACATTCAGTACTTC. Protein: CASSAGITVSLAKNIQYF.

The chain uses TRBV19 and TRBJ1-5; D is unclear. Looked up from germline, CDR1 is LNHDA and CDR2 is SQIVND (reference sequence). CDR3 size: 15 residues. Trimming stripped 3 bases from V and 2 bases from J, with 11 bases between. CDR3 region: CASSIGIYGNQPQHF. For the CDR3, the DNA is TGTGCCAGTAGTATCGGTATTTACGGCAATCAGCCCCAGCATTTT.

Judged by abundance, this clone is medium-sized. The CDR3 region is CASSWSYEQYF. CDR3 nucleotides: TGTGCCAGCAGCTGGTCCTACGAGCAGTACTTC. This sequence joins TRBV7-9 and TRBJ2-7; D is unresolved. The CDR3 contains 11 residues. Germline V gene data show CDR1 as SEHNR and CDR2 as FQNEAQ (reference sequence). The V gene lost 4 bases and the J gene lost 1 base, with 2 bases spanning the gap.

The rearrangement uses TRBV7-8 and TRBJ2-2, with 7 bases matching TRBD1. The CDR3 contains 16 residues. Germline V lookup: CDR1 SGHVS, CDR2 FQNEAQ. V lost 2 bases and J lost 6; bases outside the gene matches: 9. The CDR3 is CASSLWATGLSGELFF. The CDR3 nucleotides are TGTGCCAGCAGCTTATGGGCGACAGGGCTATCCGGGGAGCTGTTTTTT. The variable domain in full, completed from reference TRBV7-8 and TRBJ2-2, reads GAGVSQSPRYKVAKRGQDVALRCDPISGHVSLFWYQQALGQGPEFLTYFQNEAQLDKSGLPSDRFFAERPEGSVSTLKIQRTQQEDSAVYLCASSLWATGLSGELFFGEGSRLTVL.

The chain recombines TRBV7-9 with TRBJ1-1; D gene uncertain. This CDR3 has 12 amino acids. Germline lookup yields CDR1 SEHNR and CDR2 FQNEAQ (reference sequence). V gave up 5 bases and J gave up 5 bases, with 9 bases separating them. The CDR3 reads CASSQYRTEAFF. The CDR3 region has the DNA TGTGCCAGCAGCCAATATAGAACTGAAGCTTTCTTT.

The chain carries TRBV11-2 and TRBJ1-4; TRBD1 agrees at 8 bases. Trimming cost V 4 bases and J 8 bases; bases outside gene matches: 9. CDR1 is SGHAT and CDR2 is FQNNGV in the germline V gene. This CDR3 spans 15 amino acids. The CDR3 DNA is TGTGCCAGCAGCTCTGAATCGGGACAGGCCGAAAAACTGTTTTTT. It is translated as CASSSESGQAEKLFF.

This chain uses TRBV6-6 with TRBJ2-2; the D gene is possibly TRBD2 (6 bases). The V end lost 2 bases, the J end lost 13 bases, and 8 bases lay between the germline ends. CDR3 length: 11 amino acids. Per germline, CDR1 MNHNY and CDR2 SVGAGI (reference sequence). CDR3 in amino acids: CASSYGGWLFF. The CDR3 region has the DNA TGTGCCAGCAGTTACGGGGGGTGGCTGTTTTTT.

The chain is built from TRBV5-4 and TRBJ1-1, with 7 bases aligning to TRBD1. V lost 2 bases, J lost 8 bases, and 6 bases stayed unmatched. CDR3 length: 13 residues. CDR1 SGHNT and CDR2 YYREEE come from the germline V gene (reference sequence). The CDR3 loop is CASSFSGQDEAFF. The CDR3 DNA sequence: TGTGCCAGCAGCTTCTCAGGACAGGACGAAGCTTTCTTT.

CDR3 sequence (DNA): TGTGCCAGCAGCCCCGTCAGCGGCGAGCAGTACTTC. This translates into CASSPVSGEQYF. V and J are TRBV11-1 and TRBJ2-7; D might be TRBD2 (5 bases). This CDR3 is 12 amino acids long. V gave up 5 bases and J gave up 6 bases, with 11 bases separating them. In germline, CDR1 is SGHAT, CDR2 FQDESV (reference sequence).

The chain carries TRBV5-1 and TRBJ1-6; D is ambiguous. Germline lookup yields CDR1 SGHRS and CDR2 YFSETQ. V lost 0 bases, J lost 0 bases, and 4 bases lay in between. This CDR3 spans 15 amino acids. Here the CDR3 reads CASSLDDSYNSPLHF. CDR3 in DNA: TGCGCCAGCAGCTTGGATGACTCCTATAATTCACCCCTCCACTTT. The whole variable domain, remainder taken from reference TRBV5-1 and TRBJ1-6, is KAGVTQTPRYLIKTRGQQVTLSCSPISGHRSVSWYQQTPGQGLQFLFEYFSETQRNKGNFPGRFSGRQFSNSRSEMNVSTLELGDSALYLCASSLDDSYNSPLHFGNGTRLTVT.

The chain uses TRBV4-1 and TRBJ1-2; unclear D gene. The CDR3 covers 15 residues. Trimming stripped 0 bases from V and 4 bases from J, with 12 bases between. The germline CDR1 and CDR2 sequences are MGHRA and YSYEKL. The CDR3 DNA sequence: TGCGCCAGCAGCCAAGAAGGAGCAGACGTCTATGGCTACACCTTC. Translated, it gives CASSQEGADVYGYTF.

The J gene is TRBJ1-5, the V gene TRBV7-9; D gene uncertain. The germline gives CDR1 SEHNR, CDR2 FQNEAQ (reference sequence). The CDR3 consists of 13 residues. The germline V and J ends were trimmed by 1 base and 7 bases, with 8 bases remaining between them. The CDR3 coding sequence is TGTGCCAGCAGCTTAGATGGCATCCAGCCCCAGCATTTT. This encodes CASSLDGIQPQHF.

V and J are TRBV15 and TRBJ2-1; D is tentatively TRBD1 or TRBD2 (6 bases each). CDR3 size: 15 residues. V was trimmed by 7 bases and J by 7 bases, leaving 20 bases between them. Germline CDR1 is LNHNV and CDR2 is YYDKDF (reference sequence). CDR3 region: CATTSGTLGRNEQFF. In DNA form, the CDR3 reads TGTGCCACCACCTCCGGGACATTGGGGAGGAATGAGCAGTTCTTC.

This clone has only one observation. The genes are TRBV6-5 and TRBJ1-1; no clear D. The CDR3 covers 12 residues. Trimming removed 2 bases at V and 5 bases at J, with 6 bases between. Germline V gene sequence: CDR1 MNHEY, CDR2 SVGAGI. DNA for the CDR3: TGTGCCAGCAGTTACGGTGGGACTGAAGCTTTCTTT. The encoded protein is CASSYGGTEAFF.

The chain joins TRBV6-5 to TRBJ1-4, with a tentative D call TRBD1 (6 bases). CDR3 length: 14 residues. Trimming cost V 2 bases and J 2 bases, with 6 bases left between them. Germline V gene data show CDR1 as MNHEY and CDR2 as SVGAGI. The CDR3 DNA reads TGTGCCAGCAGTTACAGGGGGACTAATGAAAAACTGTTTTTT. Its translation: CASSYRGTNEKLFF.